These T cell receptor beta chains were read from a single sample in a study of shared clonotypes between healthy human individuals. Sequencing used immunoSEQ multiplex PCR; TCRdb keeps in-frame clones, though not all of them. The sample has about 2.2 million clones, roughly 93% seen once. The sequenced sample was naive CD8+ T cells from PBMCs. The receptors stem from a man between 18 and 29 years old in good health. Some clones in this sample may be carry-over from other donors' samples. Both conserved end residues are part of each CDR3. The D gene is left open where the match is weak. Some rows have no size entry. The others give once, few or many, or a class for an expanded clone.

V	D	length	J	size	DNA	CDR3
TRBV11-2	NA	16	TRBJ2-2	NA	TGTGCCAGCAGCTTATTCAGTGAAATGAACACCGGGGAGCTGTTTTTT	CASSLFSEMNTGELFF
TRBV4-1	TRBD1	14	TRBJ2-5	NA	TGCGCCAGCAGCCAACGGACAGGGGTAGAGACCCAGTACTTC	CASSQRTGVETQYF
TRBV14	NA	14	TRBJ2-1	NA	TGTGCCAGCAGCCGGAGAGGAGTTTACAATGAGCAGTTCTTC	CASSRRGVYNEQFF
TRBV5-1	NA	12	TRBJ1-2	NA	TGCGCCAGCACCCAAGACGGGGACGGCTACACCTTC	CASTQDGDGYTF
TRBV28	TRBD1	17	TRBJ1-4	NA	TGTGCCACCAGGGACGGGGAGGGGGCAAGAGGGGATGAAAAACTGTTTTTT	CATRDGEGARGDEKLFF
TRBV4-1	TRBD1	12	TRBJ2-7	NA	TGCGCCAGCAGCCCGACAGGGGCTGAGCAGTACTTC	CASSPTGAEQYF
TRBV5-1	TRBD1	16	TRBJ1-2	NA	TGCGCCAGCAGTACCGGGACAGGGGGCTCTTGGTATGGCTACACCTTC	CASSTGTGGSWYGYTF
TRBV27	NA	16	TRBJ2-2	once	TGTGCCAGCAGTTTTCTTTCTTCCGTGGGCCCCGGGGAGCTGTTTTTT	CASSFLSSVGPGELFF
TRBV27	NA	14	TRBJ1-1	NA	TGTGCCAGCAGTTTAGGTGGGATCAGCACTGAAGCTTTCTTT	CASSLGGISTEAFF
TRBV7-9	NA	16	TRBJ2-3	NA	TGTGCCAGCAGCTTAGGGCGGGGACAGAACACAGATACGCAGTATTTT	CASSLGRGQNTDTQYF
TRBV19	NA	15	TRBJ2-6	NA	TGTGCCAGTAGTAGAGAGAATTCTGGGGCCAACGTCCTGACTTTC	CASSRENSGANVLTF
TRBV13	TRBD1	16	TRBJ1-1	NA	TGTGCCAGCAACTTAGGGGGGAACAGGGGAGGCACTGAAGCTTTCTTT	CASNLGGNRGGTEAFF
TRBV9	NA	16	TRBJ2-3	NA	TGTGCCAGCAGCGTAGAGGGAGGAATTAGCACAGATACGCAGTATTTT	CASSVEGGISTDTQYF
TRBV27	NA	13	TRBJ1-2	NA	TGTGCCAGCAGTTCATGGGCTAGTGGCGGCTACACCTTC	CASSSWASGGYTF
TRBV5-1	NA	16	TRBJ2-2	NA	TGCGCCAGCAGCTGGGATTATACTTTGAGCACCGGGGAGCTGTTTTTT	CASSWDYTLSTGELFF
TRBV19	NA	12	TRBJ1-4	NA	TGTGCCAGTAGGCGGACTAATGAAAAACTGTTTTTT	CASRRTNEKLFF
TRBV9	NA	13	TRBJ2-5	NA	TGTGCCAGCAGCGCAGCTAACAGGGAGACCCAGTACTTC	CASSAANRETQYF
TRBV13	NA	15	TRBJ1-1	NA	TGTGCCAGCAGCCCCGCTTTAGTATCGAACACTGAAGCTTTCTTT	CASSPALVSNTEAFF
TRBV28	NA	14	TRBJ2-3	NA	TGTGCCAGCAGCCTTCCCGGGAGCGCAGATACGCAGTATTTT	CASSLPGSADTQYF
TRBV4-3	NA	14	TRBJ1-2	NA	TGCGCCAGCAGCCCGGGGGGTAACGTCTATGGCTACACCTTC	CASSPGGNVYGYTF
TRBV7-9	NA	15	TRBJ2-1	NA	TGTGCCAGCAGTGTGGGGAGTAGGACCTACAATGAGCAGTTCTTC	CASSVGSRTYNEQFF
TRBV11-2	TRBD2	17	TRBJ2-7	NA	TGTGCCAGCAGGAGGGGACTAGCGGGAGATAGCTTGAGGGAGCAGTACTTC	CASRRGLAGDSLREQYF
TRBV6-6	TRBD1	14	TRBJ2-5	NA	TGTGCCAGCAATACGAACAGGGGCCAAGAGACCCAGTACTTC	CASNTNRGQETQYF
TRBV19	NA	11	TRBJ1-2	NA	TGTGCCAGCGCTTCTAACTATGGCTACACCTTC	CASASNYGYTF
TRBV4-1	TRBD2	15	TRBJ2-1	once	TGCGCCAGCAGCCAAGTCGGGACTAGCGCACATGAGCAGTTCTTC	CASSQVGTSAHEQFF
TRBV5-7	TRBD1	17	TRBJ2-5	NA	TGTGCCAGCAGCTTGGCACCATCTGACAGGGGGCAAAAGACCCAGTACTTC	CASSLAPSDRGQKTQYF
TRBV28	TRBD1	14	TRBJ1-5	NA	TGTGCCAGCAGCAACAGGGGGCTCGGTCAGCCCCAGCATTTT	CASSNRGLGQPQHF